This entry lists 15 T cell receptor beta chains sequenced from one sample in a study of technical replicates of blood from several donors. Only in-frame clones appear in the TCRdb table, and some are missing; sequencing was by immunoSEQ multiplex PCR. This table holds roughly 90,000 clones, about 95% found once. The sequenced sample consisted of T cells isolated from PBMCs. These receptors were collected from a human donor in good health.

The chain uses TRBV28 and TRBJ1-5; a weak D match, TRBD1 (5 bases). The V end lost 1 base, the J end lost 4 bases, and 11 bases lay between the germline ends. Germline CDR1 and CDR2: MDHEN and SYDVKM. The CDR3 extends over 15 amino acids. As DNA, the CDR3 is TGTGCCAGCAGTTTATATCCCACAGGTAATCAGCCCCAGCATTTT. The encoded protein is CASSLYPTGNQPQHF.

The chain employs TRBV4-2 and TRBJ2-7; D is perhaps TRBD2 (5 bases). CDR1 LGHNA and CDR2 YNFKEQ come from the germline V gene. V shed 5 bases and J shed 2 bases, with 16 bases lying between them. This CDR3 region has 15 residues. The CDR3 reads CASSDQLVLTYEQYF. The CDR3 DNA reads TGTGCCAGCAGCGACCAACTAGTGCTAACCTACGAGCAGTACTTC.

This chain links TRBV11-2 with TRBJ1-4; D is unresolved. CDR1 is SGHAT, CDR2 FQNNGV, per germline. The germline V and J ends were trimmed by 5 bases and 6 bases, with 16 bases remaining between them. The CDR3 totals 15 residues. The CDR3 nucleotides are TGTGCCAGCAGCACCCCAGGCAGCCGACATGAAAAACTGTTTTTT. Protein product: CASSTPGSRHEKLFF.

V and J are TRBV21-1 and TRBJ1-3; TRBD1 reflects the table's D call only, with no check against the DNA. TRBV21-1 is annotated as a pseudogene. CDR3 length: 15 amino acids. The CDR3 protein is CASSKGQGRRNTIYF. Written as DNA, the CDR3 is TGTGCCAGCAGCAAAGGTCAGGGGCGACGGAACACCATATATTTT.

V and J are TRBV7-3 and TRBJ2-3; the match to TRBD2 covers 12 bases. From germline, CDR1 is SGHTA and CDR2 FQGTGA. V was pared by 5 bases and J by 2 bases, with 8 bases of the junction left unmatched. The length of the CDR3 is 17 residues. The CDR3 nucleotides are TGTGCCAGCAGCGCCATCGGACTAGCGGGAATCACAGATACGCAGTATTTT. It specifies CASSAIGLAGITDTQYF.

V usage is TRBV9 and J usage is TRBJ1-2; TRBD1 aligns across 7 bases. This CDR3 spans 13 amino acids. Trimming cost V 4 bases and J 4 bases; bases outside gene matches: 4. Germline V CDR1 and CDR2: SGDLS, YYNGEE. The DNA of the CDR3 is TGTGCCAGCAGCCCACGGGACAGCTATGGCTACACCTTC. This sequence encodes CASSPRDSYGYTF.

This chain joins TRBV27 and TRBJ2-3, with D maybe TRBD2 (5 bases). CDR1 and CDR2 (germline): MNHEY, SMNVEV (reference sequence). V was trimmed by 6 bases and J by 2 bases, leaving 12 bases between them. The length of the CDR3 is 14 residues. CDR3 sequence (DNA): TGTGCCAGCAGCATTGGGCTAGCCACAGATACGCAGTATTTT. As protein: CASSIGLATDTQYF.

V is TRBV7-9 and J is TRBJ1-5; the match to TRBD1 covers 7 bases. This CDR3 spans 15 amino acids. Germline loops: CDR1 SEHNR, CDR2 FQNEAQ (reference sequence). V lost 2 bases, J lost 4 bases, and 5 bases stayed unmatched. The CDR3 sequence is CASSLQGGYNQPQHF. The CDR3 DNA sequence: TGTGCCAGCAGCTTACAGGGGGGTTATAATCAGCCCCAGCATTTT.

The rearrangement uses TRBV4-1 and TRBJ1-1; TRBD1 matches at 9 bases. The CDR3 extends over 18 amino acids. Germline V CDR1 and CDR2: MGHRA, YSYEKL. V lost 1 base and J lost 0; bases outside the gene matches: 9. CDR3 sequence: CASSQGTTGGLLNTEAFF. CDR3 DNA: TGCGCCAGCAGCCAAGGAACGACAGGGGGGCTACTGAACACTGAAGCTTTCTTT.

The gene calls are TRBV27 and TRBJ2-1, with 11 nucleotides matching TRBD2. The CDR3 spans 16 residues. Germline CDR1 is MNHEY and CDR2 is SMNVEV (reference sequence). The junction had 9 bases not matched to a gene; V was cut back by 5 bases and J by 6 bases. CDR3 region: CASSPRGTSGSNEQFF. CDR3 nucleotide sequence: TGTGCCAGCAGTCCCCGGGGTACTAGCGGGAGCAATGAGCAGTTCTTC.

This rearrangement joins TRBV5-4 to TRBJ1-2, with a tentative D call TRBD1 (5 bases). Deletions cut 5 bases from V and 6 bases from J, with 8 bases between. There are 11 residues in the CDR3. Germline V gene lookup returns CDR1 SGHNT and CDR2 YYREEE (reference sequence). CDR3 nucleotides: TGTGCCAGCAGACAGGACGATGGCTACACCTTC. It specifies CASRQDDGYTF.

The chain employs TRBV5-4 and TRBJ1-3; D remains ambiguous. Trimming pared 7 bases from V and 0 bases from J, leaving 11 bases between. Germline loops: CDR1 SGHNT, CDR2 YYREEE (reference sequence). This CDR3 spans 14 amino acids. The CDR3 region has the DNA TGTGCCAGCCAACTTGATCCCTCTGGAAACACCATATATTTT. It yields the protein CASQLDPSGNTIYF.

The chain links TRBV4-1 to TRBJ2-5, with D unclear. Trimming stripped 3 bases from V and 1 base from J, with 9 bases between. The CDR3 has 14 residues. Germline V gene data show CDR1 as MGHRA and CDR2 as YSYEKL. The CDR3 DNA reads TGCGCCAGCAGCCAGCGATCTAGCCAAGAGACCCAGTACTTC. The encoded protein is CASSQRSSQETQYF.

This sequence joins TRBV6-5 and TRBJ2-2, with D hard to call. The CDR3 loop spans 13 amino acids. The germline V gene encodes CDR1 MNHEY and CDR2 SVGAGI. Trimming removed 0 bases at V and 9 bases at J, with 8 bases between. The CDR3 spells CASSYSRSWELFF. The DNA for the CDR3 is TGTGCCAGCAGTTACTCGCGTTCATGGGAGCTGTTTTTT.

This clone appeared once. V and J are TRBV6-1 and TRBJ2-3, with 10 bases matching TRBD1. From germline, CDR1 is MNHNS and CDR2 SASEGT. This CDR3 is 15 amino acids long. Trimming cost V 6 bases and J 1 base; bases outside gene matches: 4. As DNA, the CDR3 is TGTGCCAGCAGCTTTGGGACAGGGGGCACAGATACGCAGTATTTT. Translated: CASSFGTGGTDTQYF.